This TCR beta chain originates from a study of T cell responses to AZD1222 COVID-19 vaccine. Profiled with immunoSEQ multiplex PCR; TCRdb holds only in-frame clones, not every one. The table records tens of thousands of clones, about 91% of them present only once. CDR1 and CDR2 (germline): SGHTA, FQGTGA. The CDR3 length is 14 residues. V shed 0 bases and J shed 6 bases, with 10 bases lying between them. The V and J genes are TRBV7-3 and TRBJ2-3; D might be TRBD1 (5 bases). This material consisted of peripheral blood, taken on day 0 of AZD1222 vaccination. The TCR comes from an adult in good health. CDR3 DNA sequence: TGTGCCAGCAGCTTAACCCAGGGAACGGATACGCAGTATTTT. This gives the protein CASSLTQGTDTQYF.